This T cell receptor (beta chain) was retrieved from a study of T cell changes during pregnancy in multiple sclerosis. Clones were read by immunoSEQ multiplex PCR, and TCRdb kept only the in-frame ones, dropping some. The sample lists tens of thousands of clones, 91% occurring once. The CDR3 totals 17 residues. J was trimmed by 5 bases and V by 4 bases; bases with no gene match: 17. Germline V CDR1 and CDR2: SGDLS, YYNGEE. The specimen was CD8+ T cells from peripheral blood mononuclear cells, collected after pregnancy. The chain couples TRBV9 to TRBJ1-2; 7 bases agree with TRBD1. The sequence was obtained from a female donor with multiple sclerosis, enrolled in a pregnancy study. The CDR3 sequence is CASSPSGTDHEWYGYTF. CDR3 in DNA: TGTGCCAGCAGCCCCTCTGGGACAGACCACGAATGGTATGGCTACACCTTC.